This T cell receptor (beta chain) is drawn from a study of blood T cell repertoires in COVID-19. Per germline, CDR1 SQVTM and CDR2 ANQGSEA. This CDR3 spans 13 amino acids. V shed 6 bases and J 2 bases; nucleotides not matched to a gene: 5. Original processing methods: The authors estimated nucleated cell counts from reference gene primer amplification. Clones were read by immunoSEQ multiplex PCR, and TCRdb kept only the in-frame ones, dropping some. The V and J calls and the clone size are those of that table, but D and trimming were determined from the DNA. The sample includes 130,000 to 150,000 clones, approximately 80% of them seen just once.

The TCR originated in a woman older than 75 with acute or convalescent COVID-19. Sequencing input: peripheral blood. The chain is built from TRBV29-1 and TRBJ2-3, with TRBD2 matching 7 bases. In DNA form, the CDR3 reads TGCAGCGTACTGCGGGGGAACACAGATACGCAGTATTTT. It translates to CSVLRGNTDTQYF.